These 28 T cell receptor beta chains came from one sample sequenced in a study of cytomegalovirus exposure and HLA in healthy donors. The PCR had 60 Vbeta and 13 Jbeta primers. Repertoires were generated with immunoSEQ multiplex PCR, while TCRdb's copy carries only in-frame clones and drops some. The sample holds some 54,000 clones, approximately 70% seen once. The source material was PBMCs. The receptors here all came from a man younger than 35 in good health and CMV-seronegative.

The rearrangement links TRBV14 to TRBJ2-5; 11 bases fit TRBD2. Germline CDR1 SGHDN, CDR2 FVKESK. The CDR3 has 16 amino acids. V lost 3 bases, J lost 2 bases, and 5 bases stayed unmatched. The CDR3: CASSQLLAGEQETQYF. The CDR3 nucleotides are TGTGCCAGCAGCCAGCTACTAGCGGGAGAGCAAGAGACCCAGTACTTC.

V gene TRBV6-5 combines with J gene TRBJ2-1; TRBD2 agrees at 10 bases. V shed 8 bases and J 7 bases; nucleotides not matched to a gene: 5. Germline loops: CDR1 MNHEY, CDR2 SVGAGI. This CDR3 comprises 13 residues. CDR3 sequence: CASAAGGKNEQFF. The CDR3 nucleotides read TGTGCCAGCGCAGCGGGAGGGAAGAATGAGCAGTTCTTC.

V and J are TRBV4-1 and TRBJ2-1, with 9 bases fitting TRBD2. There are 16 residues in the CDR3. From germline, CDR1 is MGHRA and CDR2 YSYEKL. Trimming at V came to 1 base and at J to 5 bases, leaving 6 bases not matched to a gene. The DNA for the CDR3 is TGCGCCAGCAGCCAAGGCGGGACTAGCCTAGACAATGAGCAGTTCTTC. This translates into CASSQGGTSLDNEQFF.

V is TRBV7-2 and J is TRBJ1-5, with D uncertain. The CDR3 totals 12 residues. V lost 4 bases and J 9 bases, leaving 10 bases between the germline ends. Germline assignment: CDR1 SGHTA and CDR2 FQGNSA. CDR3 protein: CASSSTPGPQHF. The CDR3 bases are TGTGCCAGCAGCTCCACCCCAGGGCCCCAGCATTTT.

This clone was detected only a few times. The CDR3 sequence: CASSQESSASGRAYEQYF. The CDR3 coding sequence is TGCGCCAGCAGCCAAGAAAGTTCGGCTAGCGGGCGGGCCTACGAGCAGTACTTC. The V gene is TRBV4-1, the J gene TRBJ2-7; 8 bases line up with TRBD2. This CDR3 region has 18 residues. CDR1 is MGHRA and CDR2 is YSYEKL in the germline V gene. J was trimmed by 2 bases and V by 0 bases; bases with no gene match: 12.

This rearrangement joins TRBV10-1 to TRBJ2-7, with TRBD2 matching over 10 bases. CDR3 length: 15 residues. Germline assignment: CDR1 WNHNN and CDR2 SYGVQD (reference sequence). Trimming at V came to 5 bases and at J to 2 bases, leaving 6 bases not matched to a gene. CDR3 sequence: CASSRGTSVTYEQYF. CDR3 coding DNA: TGCGCCAGCAGTCGGGGGACTAGCGTCACCTACGAGCAGTACTTC.

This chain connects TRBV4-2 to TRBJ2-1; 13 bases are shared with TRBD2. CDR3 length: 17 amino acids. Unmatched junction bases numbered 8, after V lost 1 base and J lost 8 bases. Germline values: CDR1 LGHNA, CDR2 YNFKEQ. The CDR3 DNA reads TGTGCCAGCAGCCAAGCCGGACTAGCGGGAGTGTTCTATGAGCAGTTCTTC. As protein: CASSQAGLAGVFYEQFF.

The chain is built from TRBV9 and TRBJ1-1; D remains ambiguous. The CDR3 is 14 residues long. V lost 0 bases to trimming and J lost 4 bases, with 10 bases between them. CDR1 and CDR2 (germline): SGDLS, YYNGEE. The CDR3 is CASSVEVVSTEAFF. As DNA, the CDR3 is TGTGCCAGCAGCGTAGAAGTCGTGAGCACTGAAGCTTTCTTT.

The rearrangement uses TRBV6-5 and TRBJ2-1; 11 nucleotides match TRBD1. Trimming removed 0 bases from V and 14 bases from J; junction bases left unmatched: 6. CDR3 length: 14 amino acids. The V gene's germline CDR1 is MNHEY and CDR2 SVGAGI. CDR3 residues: CASSYSLGQGAEFF. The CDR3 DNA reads TGTGCCAGCAGTTACTCCCTAGGACAGGGGGCAGAGTTCTTC.

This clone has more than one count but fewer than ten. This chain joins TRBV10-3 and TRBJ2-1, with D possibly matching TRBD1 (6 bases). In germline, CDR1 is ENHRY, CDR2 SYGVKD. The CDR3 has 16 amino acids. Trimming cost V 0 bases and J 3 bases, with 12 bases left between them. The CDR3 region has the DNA TGTGCCATCAGTGAGTCCTACGCAGGGGTCTACAATGAGCAGTTCTTC. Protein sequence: CAISESYAGVYNEQFF.

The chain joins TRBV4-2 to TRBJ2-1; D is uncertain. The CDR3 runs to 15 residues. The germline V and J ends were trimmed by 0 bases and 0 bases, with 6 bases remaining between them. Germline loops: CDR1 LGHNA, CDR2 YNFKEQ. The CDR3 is CASSQDLSSYNEQFF. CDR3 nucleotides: TGTGCCAGCAGCCAAGACCTCAGCTCCTACAATGAGCAGTTCTTC.

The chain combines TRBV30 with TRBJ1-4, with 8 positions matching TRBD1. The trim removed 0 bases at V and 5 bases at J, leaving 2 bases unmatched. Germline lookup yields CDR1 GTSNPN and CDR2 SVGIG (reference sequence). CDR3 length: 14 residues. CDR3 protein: CAWSVGTGNEKLFF. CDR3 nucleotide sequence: TGTGCCTGGAGTGTTGGGACAGGAAATGAAAAACTGTTTTTT.

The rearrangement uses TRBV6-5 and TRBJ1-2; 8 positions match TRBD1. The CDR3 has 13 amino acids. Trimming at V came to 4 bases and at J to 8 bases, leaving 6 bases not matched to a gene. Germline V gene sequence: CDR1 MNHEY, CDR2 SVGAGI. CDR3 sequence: CASSSGQGGGYTF. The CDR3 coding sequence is TGTGCCAGCAGTTCCGGACAGGGCGGGGGCTACACCTTC.

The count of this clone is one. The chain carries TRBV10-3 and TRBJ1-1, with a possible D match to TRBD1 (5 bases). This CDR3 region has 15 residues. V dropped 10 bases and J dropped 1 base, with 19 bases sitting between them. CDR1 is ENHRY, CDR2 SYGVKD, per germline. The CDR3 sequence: CATSAGPNWNTEAFF. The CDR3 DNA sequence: TGTGCCACTTCAGCGGGACCGAACTGGAACACTGAAGCTTTCTTT.

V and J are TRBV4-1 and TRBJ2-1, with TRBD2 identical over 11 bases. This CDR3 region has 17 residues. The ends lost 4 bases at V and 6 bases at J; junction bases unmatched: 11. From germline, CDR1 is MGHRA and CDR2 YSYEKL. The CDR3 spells CASSLLTTSGSGNEQFF. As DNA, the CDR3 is TGCGCCAGCAGCCTGCTAACTACTAGCGGGAGTGGCAATGAGCAGTTCTTC.

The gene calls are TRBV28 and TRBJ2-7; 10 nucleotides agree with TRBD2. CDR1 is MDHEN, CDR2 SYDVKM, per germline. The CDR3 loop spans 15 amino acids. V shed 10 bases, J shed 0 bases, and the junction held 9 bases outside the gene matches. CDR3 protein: CATATSGQFSYEQYF. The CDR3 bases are TGTGCCACCGCGACTAGCGGGCAATTCTCCTACGAGCAGTACTTC.

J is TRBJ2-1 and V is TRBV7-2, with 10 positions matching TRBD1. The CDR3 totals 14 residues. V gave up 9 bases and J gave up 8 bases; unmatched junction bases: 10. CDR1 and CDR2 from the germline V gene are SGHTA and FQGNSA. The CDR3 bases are TGTGCCAGTTCGGGACAGGGGACATGGGATGAGCAGTTCTTC. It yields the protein CASSGQGTWDEQFF.

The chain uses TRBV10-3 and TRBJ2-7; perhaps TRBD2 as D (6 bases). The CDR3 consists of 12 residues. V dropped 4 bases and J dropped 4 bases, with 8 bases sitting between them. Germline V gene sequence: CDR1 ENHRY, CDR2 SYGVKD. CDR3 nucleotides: TGTGCCATCAGTGTGGAGGGGTACGAGCAGTACTTC. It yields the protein CAISVEGYEQYF.

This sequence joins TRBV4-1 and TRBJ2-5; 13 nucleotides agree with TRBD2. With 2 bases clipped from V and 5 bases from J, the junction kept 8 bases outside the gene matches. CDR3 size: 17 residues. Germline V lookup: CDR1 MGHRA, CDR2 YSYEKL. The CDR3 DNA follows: TGCGCCAGCAGCCAACCTTCTGGACTAGCGGGAGTGGAGACCCAGTACTTC. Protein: CASSQPSGLAGVETQYF.

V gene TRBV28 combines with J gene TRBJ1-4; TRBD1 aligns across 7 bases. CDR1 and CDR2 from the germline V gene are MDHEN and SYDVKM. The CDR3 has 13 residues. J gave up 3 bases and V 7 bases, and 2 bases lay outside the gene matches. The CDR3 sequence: CASMGQSNEKLFF. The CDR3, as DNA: TGTGCCAGCATGGGACAGTCTAATGAAAAACTGTTTTTT.

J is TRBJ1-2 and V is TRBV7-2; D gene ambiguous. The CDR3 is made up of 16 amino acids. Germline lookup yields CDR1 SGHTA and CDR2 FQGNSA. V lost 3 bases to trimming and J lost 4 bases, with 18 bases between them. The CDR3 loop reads CASSFRRIGLIYGYTF. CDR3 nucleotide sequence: TGTGCCAGCAGCTTCCGACGTATCGGACTGATCTATGGCTACACCTTC.

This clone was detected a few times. The CDR3 loop is CASSSRGGDRGNMNTEAFF. CDR3 coding DNA: TGTGCCAGCAGTTCAAGAGGAGGGGACAGGGGAAACATGAACACTGAAGCTTTCTTT. The V call is TRBV28, the J call TRBJ1-1; 10 nucleotides agree with TRBD1. CDR3 length: 19 amino acids. The V segment lost 4 bases and the J segment 0 bases; nucleotides outside the gene matches: 14. CDR1 and CDR2 from the germline V gene are MDHEN and SYDVKM.

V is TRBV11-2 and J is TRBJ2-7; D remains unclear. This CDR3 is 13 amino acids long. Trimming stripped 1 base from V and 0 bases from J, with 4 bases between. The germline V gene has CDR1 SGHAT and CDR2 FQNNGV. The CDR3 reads CASSLAFSYEQYF. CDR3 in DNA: TGTGCCAGCAGCTTAGCTTTCTCCTACGAGCAGTACTTC.

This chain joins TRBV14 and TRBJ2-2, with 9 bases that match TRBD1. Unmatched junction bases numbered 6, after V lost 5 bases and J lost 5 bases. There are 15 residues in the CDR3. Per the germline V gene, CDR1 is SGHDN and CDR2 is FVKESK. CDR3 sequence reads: CASSSGTGFTGELFF. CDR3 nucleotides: TGTGCCAGCAGCTCCGGGACAGGGTTTACCGGGGAGCTGTTTTTT.

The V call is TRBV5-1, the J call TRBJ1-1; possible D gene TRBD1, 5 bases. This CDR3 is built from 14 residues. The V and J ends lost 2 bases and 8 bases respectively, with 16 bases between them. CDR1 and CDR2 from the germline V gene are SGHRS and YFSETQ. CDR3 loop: CASSFGPNGQEAFF. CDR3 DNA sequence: TGCGCCAGCAGCTTCGGTCCAAATGGACAAGAAGCTTTCTTT.

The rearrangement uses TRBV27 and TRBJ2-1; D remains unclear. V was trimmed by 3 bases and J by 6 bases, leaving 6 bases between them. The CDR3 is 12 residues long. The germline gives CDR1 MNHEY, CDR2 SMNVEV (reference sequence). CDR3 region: CASSLRPNEQFF. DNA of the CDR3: TGTGCCAGCAGTTTGCGGCCCAATGAGCAGTTCTTC.

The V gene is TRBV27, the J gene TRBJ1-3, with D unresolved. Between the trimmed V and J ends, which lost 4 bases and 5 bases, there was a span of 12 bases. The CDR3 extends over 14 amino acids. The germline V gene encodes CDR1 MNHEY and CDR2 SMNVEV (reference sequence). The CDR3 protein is CASSSGRWRNTIYF. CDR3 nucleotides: TGTGCCAGCAGTTCCGGGAGATGGCGAAACACCATATATTTT.

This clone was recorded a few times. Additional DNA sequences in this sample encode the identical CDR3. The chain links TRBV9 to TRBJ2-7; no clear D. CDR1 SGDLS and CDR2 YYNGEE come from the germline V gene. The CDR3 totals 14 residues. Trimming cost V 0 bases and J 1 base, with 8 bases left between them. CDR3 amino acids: CASSVVPSSYEQYF. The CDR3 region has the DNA TGTGCCAGCAGCGTAGTTCCCTCTTCCTACGAGCAGTACTTC.